The subject of this entry is one T cell receptor (beta chain). The entry originates in a study of shared T cell receptors in the human thymus. Measured with immunoSEQ multiplex PCR; TCRdb has only the in-frame clones, and not every one. The table lists hundreds of thousands of clones, roughly 88% of them singletons, with around 0.0099% in the top ten. Trimming cost V 4 bases and J 3 bases; bases outside gene matches: 9. Germline CDR1 reads LGHNA; CDR2 reads YSLEER. This CDR3 region has 15 residues. The same sample was also studied in work on human thymus T cells. Turning to that study: Resections from corrective heart surgery provided thymus tissue. Seemingly biased V and J gene usage marked thymic and blood repertoires. Highly overlapping thymic repertoires among unrelated individuals were reported in related research.

The clonotype originates from a boy under two years old with a congenital heart defect. The sequenced sample was thymocytes. The chain has TRBV4-3 and TRBJ2-7; 7 bases line up with TRBD2. CDR3 coding DNA: TGCGCCAGCAGCCCAGCATGGACGGGAGGCTACGAGCAGTACTTC. Translated: CASSPAWTGGYEQYF.